The clone carrying this T cell receptor (beta chain) was seen many times. Its antigen is not known. This CDR3 is 13 amino acids long. The V and J ends lost 1 base and 5 bases respectively, with 5 bases between them. The germline CDR1 and CDR2 sequences are MNHEY and SVGEGT. Researchers took RNA transcripts and amplified the TCR beta CDR3 regions from them. HTBI primers drove first-round RT-PCR of the TCR CDR3. TCRdb reprocessed the multiplex PCR reads with MiXCR, giving one entry per CDR3 protein. The sample lists fewer than 250,000 distinct CDR3 sequences, approximately 25% seen once, with approximately 35% in the top ten. This sample was included in a study of T cells in Graves' hyperthyroidism and ophthalmopathy. Findings of the study overall: Blood also held most thyroid clonotypes expanded beyond 0.001.

The chain carries TRBV6-2 or TRBV6-3 and TRBJ2-2, with D unresolved. Material: blood. The receptor's source is a woman in her forties with Graves' ophthalmopathy. CDR3: CASSYYATGELFF. The CDR3 region has the DNA TGTGCCAGCAGTTACTATGCAACCGGGGAGCTGTTTTTT.